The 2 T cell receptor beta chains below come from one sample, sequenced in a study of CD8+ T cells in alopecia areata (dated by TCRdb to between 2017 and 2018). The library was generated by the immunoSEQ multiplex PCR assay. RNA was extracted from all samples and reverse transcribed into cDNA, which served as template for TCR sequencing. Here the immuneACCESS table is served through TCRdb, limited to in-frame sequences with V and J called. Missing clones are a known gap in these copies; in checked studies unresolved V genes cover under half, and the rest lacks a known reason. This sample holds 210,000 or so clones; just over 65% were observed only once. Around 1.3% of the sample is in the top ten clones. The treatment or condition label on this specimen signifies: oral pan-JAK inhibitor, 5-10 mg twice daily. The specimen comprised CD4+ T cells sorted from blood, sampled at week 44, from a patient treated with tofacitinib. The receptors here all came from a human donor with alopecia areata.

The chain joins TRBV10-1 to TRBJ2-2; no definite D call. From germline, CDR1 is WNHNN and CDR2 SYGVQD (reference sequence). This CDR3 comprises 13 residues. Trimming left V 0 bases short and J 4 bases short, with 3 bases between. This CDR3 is CASSESGTGELFF. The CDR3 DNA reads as TGCGCCAGCAGTGAGTCCGGCACCGGGGAGCTGTTTTTT.

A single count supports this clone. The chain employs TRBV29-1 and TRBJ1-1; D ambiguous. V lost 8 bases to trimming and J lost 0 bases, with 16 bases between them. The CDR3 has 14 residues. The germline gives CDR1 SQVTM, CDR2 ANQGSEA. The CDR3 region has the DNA TGCAGCTCGGCCAAGACAAACCTGAACACTGAAGCTTTCTTT. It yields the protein CSSAKTNLNTEAFF.